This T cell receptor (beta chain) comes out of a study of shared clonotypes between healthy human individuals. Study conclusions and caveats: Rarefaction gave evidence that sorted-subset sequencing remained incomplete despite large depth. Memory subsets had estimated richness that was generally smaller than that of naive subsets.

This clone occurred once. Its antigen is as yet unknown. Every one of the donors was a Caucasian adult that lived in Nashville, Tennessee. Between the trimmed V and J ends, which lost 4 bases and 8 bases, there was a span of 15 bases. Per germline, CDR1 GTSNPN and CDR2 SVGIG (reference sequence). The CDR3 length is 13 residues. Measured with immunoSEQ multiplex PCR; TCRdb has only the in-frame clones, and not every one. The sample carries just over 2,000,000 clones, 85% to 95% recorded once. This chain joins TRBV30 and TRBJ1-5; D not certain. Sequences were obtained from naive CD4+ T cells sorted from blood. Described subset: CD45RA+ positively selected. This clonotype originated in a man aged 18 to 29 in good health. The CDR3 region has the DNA TGTGCCTGGACCGAGGACTTGGCCAAGCCCCAGCATTTT. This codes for CAWTEDLAKPQHF. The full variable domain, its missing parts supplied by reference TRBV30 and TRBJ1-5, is SQTIHQWPATLVQPVGSPLSLECTVEGTSNPNLYWYRQAAGRGLQLLFYSVGIGQISSEVPQNLSASRPQDRQFILSSKKLLLSDSGFYLCAWTEDLAKPQHFGDGTRLSIL.